This paragraph reports one TCR beta chain. This clonotype was picked up many times. Its antigen is currently not known. Qualities for individual bases were not recorded, and no much larger clone is one base off. Receptors were amplified or captured by 5' RACE. Reads for this sample came from an Illumina HiSeq 2500. The second PCR ran for roughly 6 to 11 cycles and used a J-beta primer mix along with a sample-barcoded 5' primer. A template-switch 5' adaptor carrying 12 random nucleotides introduced a unique molecular identifier onto each TCR beta cDNA molecule. Each sample yielded at least 2.5 million CDR3-containing paired-end reads. First-strand cDNA synthesis was performed from all RNA using the Mint cDNA synthesis kit, with priming by a TRBC-specific oligonucleotide. All cDNA was treated with uracil-DNA glycosylase and then went through a first 18-cycle PCR with the universal primers M1SS and BC2_uni_R. The paper's data handling went like this. For normalization, 1 million high-quality reads, each with a distinct molecular identifier, were randomly selected from each sample. Instead of being binned into consensus sequences, reads with shared molecular identifiers were discarded. CDR3 identification, clonotype clustering and error correction used MiTCR with a Q25 quality threshold and the strictest error-elimination algorithm. A nonparametric unseen species model with Euler transformation was used to estimate lower-bound total TCR beta diversity. TCRdb reran the public reads through fastp at Q25 and MiXCR, keeping productive beta chains. Rows with a matching CDR3 protein are joined into one entry that keeps the most common DNA and genes. The V and J calls follow TCRdb's processing rather than the paper's. This sample comprises about 1.6 million distinct CDR3 sequences, approximately 32% of them detected only once. Over 9% of the sample comes from the top ten.

Donors were 30 to 45 systemically healthy Caucasian individuals from Russia aged roughly 6 to 100 years. Each donor gave 8 to 10 milliliters of peripheral blood, drawn into EDTA-treated Vacutainer tubes. PBMCs were isolated by Ficoll-Paque density-gradient centrifugation, with at least 6.5 million obtained per sample. Trizol reagent was used to extract total RNA from PBMCs, with at least 5.5 micrograms per sample. For every donor, flow cytometry on a PBMC aliquot measured the percentage of naive CD45RAhigh/CD27high T cells. The data belong to a study of blood T cells in healthy people across ages (dated by TCRdb to the mid-2010s). Study-level background: In model experiments, roughly one uniquely barcoded TCR beta cDNA molecule per two T cells was captured by template switching. To track age-related changes in TCR beta repertoire diversity, the study relied on deep sequencing normalized with unique cDNA molecular identifiers. Four age groups were formed from the donors: young (average approximately 15 years), middle-aged (roughly 38), aged (about 62) and long-lived (82). To avoid experimental bias, donors of different ages were randomly spread across the sequencing lanes. For two donors (one aged 18 to 30 and one aged 80 or older), the study analyzed two additional independent replicas of 1 million unique cDNA reads from the same blood draw. Broad study findings and their caveats: Since profiling was done on bulk unsorted PBMCs, naive and antigen-experienced compartments could not be conclusively compared. Estimates of total diversity based on one million sequenced T cells were considered lower bounds and underestimates. Observed TCR beta diversity correlated strongly with the percentage of naive T cells measured by flow cytometry. As age increased, observed TCR beta diversity per million T cells dropped in a roughly linear way, and a significant reduction was already evident by age 40. Compared with the aged group, the long-lived group had more naive CD4+ T cells, fewer expanded clones and increased TCR diversity, a pattern suggesting age selection. Because the CMV infection status of the donors was unknown, age-related changes in expanded clonotypes may potentially have been confounded.

V is shortened by 11 bases, J by 0 bases, and the region joining them spans 17 bases. CDR1 and CDR2 were assigned from the germline V gene as ENHRY and SYGVKD. The CDR3 sequence holds 14 residues, the cysteine and phenylalanine included. Left in the record is the CDR3 DNA by itself, 42 bases read in frame from the first base. The source material was blood. This chain joins TRBV10-3 to TRBJ2-7, and TRBD1 may be the D gene, going by 6 matching bases. The sequence was collected from a woman aged 25 to 39 in good health. The CDR3 has the sequence CAVFQDRTSYEQYF. The DNA is TGTGCCGTCTTTCAAGACAGGACCTCCTACGAGCAGTACTTC.